These 18 T cell receptor beta chains came from one sample sequenced in a study of identifying expanded T cells in peripheral blood. TCRdb's table, derived via immunoSEQ multiplex PCR, lists solely in-frame clones and lacks some. Among some 80,000 clones, 85% to 90% were seen once, and the ten largest hold around 7%. The specimen sequenced was blood. These receptor sequences come from a person aged 18 to 75 in good health.

The chain is built from TRBV10-3 and TRBJ1-5; D uncertain. V dropped 3 bases and J dropped 11 bases, with 17 bases sitting between them. The CDR3 covers 14 residues. CDR1 is ENHRY, CDR2 SYGVKD, per germline. Here the CDR3 DNA reads TGTGCCATCAGTGACCCCGGTGAATTTGGGACCCAGCATTTT. It is translated as CAISDPGEFGTQHF.

This rearrangement joins TRBV13 to TRBJ1-6, with D uncertain. Germline assignment: CDR1 PRHDT and CDR2 FYEKMQ (reference sequence). The CDR3 length is 15 residues. V was shortened by 0 bases and J by 14 bases, with 17 bases between the two germline ends. CDR3 sequence: CASSLGLAGIETLHF. CDR3 DNA sequence: TGTGCCAGCAGCTTAGGCCTCGCGGGAATAGAAACCCTCCACTTT.

V gene TRBV9 combines with J gene TRBJ2-5, with 7 bases identical to TRBD1. V trimming: 0 bases; J trimming: 5 bases; junction bases outside the gene matches: 13. The germline V gene encodes CDR1 SGDLS and CDR2 YYNGEE. CDR3 length equals 17 residues. This CDR3 is CASSVVPGEGAMETQYF. CDR3 DNA sequence: TGTGCCAGCAGCGTAGTTCCTGGTGAGGGGGCGATGGAGACCCAGTACTTC.

This chain links TRBV10-3 with TRBJ1-3; D gene ambiguous. The CDR3 loop spans 12 amino acids. The germline V and J ends were trimmed by 4 bases and 10 bases, with 11 bases remaining between them. Looked up from germline, CDR1 is ENHRY and CDR2 is SYGVKD. The CDR3 region is CAISVPSGTIYF. Written as DNA, the CDR3 is TGTGCCATCAGTGTGCCCTCGGGGACCATATATTTT.

V usage is TRBV5-1 and J usage is TRBJ2-5; possibly TRBD2 for D (5 bases). CDR1 and CDR2 from the germline V gene are SGHRS and YFSETQ. The CDR3 sequence is 13 residues long. Trimming took 6 bases from V and 5 from J, leaving 14 bases between them. The CDR3, as DNA: TGCGCCAGCATGGTCGGTCCGGGGGAGACCCAGTACTTC. Translating it yields CASMVGPGETQYF.

This chain links TRBV5-5 with TRBJ2-7; no definite D call. Trimming pared 0 bases from V and 5 bases from J, leaving 6 bases between. Germline CDR1 and CDR2: SGHKS and YYEKEE (reference sequence). This CDR3 has 12 residues. The DNA of the CDR3 is TGTGCCAGCAGCTTGGTATGGGACGAGCAGTACTTC. Protein product: CASSLVWDEQYF.

This clone has a single count. The J gene is TRBJ1-5, the V gene TRBV11-2; no clear D gene. Germline assignment: CDR1 SGHAT and CDR2 FQNNGV. This CDR3 has 16 residues. With 5 bases removed from V and 0 bases from J, the gap between germline ends came to 14 bases. The CDR3 DNA reads as TGTGCCAGCAGCCCCTACCCTATAGATAGCAATCAGCCCCAGCATTTT. This codes for CASSPYPIDSNQPQHF.

This clone was observed a single time. The CDR3: CAWSVQGLDTQYF. DNA of the CDR3: TGTGCCTGGAGTGTACAGGGGTTGGATACGCAGTATTTT. V and J are TRBV30 and TRBJ2-3; TRBD1 aligns across 7 bases. Germline CDR1 reads GTSNPN; CDR2 reads SVGIG (reference sequence). This CDR3 has 13 amino acids. The V and J ends lost 0 bases and 6 bases, in that order; junction bases with no gene match: 3.

The genes are TRBV6-6 and TRBJ1-5, with D possibly being TRBD1 (5 bases). The V gene's germline CDR1 is MNHNY and CDR2 SVGAGI (reference sequence). V was cut by 5 bases and J by 4 bases, with 15 bases left in between. The CDR3 totals 15 residues. The CDR3 sequence is CASSIGTVDNQPQHF. CDR3 nucleotides: TGTGCCAGCAGTATTGGGACGGTCGATAATCAGCCCCAGCATTTT.

V usage is TRBV6-1 and J usage is TRBJ2-7; a weak D match, TRBD2 (5 bases). Germline V gene lookup returns CDR1 MNHNS and CDR2 SASEGT. This CDR3 contains 14 residues. Deletions cut 10 bases from V and 0 bases from J, with 16 bases between. The CDR3 reads CATRGRWSSYEQYF. The CDR3 nucleotides read TGTGCCACCCGGGGTAGATGGAGCTCCTACGAGCAGTACTTC.

The V call is TRBV29-1, the J call TRBJ2-1, with 11 bases that match TRBD2. The CDR3 is made up of 13 amino acids. The germline V gene encodes CDR1 SQVTM and CDR2 ANQGSEA. The V and J ends lost 6 bases and 15 bases, in that order; junction bases with no gene match: 13. The CDR3 DNA reads TGCAGCGTCCTAGCTAGCGGGGGGCCACGCCCGTTCTTC. Translation: CSVLASGGPRPFF.

The rearrangement links TRBV10-3 to TRBJ2-7, with a tentative D call TRBD1 (5 bases). CDR3 length: 14 amino acids. CDR1 is ENHRY, CDR2 SYGVKD, per germline. The V end lost 1 base, the J end lost 3 bases, and 10 bases lay between the germline ends. CDR3: CAISEYDRGYEQYF. The CDR3 coding sequence is TGTGCCATCAGTGAGTACGACAGAGGCTACGAGCAGTACTTC.

The J gene is TRBJ2-3, the V gene TRBV30; TRBD1 matches 9 bases. This CDR3 has 15 residues. Germline CDR1 and CDR2: GTSNPN and SVGIG (reference sequence). The ends lost 3 bases at V and 0 bases at J; junction bases unmatched: 4. This CDR3 reads CAWSLGTGSTDTQYF. The CDR3 DNA sequence: TGTGCCTGGAGCCTCGGGACAGGGAGCACAGATACGCAGTATTTT.

V usage is TRBV29-1 and J usage is TRBJ1-3; D may be TRBD1 (5 bases). V shed 6 bases and J shed 2 bases, with 11 bases lying between them. CDR1 and CDR2 from the germline V gene are SQVTM and ANQGSEA. The CDR3 covers 13 residues. The CDR3 sequence: CSVPGTPGNTIYF. In DNA, the CDR3 is TGCAGCGTCCCCGGGACCCCTGGAAACACCATATATTTT.

This chain links TRBV19 with TRBJ2-1, with 8 bases fitting TRBD1. The germline CDR1 and CDR2 sequences are LNHDA and SQIVND (reference sequence). V dropped 5 bases and J dropped 2; count of bases not matched to a gene: 5. This CDR3 is 15 amino acids long. DNA of the CDR3: TGTGCCAGTAGTCCCAGGGGGCTCACCTACAATGAGCAGTTCTTC. It yields the protein CASSPRGLTYNEQFF.

CDR3: CASSQGGENYEQYF. The CDR3 DNA follows: TGCGCCAGCAGTCAAGGAGGGGAAAACTACGAGCAGTACTTC. The genes are TRBV23-1 and TRBJ2-7; D is possibly TRBD2 (6 bases). TRBV23-1 is an ORF for which the function is uncertain. Trimming took 2 bases from V and 3 from J, leaving 11 bases between them. The CDR3 has 14 residues.

This clone was seen only a few times. For the CDR3, the DNA is TGTGCCAGCAGCTTAGCTCGCGATCAGCCCCAGCATTTT. Protein sequence: CASSLARDQPQHF. The rearrangement uses TRBV11-3 and TRBJ1-5; D is uncertain. V shed 1 base and J shed 5 bases, with 6 bases lying between them. The CDR3 contains 13 residues. Germline loops: CDR1 SGHNT, CDR2 YENEEA.

The gene calls are TRBV9 and TRBJ1-1; TRBD1 matches 7 bases. CDR1 is SGDLS and CDR2 is YYNGEE in the germline V gene. V lost 2 bases to trimming and J lost 1 base; unmatched junction nucleotides: 2. This CDR3 comprises 14 residues. For the CDR3, the DNA is TGTGCCAGCAGCGTGGGACAGCCGAACACTGAAGCTTTCTTT. Translation: CASSVGQPNTEAFF. The full variable domain, in which reference TRBV9 and TRBJ1-1 provide the parts outside the CDR3, is DSGVTQTPKHLITATGQRVTLRCSPRSGDLSVYWYQQSLDQGLQFLIQYYNGEERAKGNILERFSAQQFPDLHSELNLSSLELGDSALYFCASSVGQPNTEAFFGQGTRLTVV.